These 16 T cell receptor beta chains came from one sample sequenced in a study of blood T cells in healthy people across ages. With a J-beta primer mix and a sample-barcoded 5' primer, a second PCR ran about 6 to 11 cycles. MiXCR, run by TCRdb on the 5' RACE reads, gives a single entry per CDR3 protein. Found here are 850,000 or so distinct CDR3 sequences, around 28% of them singletons; the top ten hold 15% to 20%. Sequencing input: blood. The receptors stem from a woman of 80 years or more in good health.

This clonotype was seen many times. The chain uses TRBV4-3 and TRBJ2-3; 8 bases match TRBD2. The germline V gene has CDR1 LGHNA and CDR2 YSLEER. This CDR3 has 16 residues. V was pared by 1 base and J by 4 bases, with 7 bases of the junction left unmatched. CDR3 sequence: CASSQGNGGAPDTQYF. The CDR3 DNA reads as TGCGCCAGCAGCCAAGGAAACGGGGGGGCCCCAGATACGCAGTATTTT.

This clonotype was counted at least ten times. V usage is TRBV6-2 or TRBV6-3 and J usage is TRBJ1-2; 8 nucleotides line up with TRBD1. Germline values: CDR1 MNHEY, CDR2 SVGEGT. The CDR3 totals 16 residues. V gave up 7 bases and J gave up 2 bases; unmatched junction bases: 12. CDR3 coding DNA: TGTGCCAGCACCGGGGGACAGGCGATATTAAACTATGGCTACACCTTC. It is translated as CASTGGQAILNYGYTF.

This clonotype was observed many times. The chain recombines TRBV27 with TRBJ1-2, with 8 bases fitting TRBD1. Trimming took 5 bases from V and 7 from J; bases not matched to a gene: 15. Germline V lookup: CDR1 MNHEY, CDR2 SMNVEV (reference sequence). The CDR3 has 16 residues. For the CDR3, the DNA is TGTGCCAGCAGTACCCTTGGACAGGGAGGTGGGGCTGGCTACACCTTC. Protein product: CASSTLGQGGGAGYTF.

Many counts were recorded for this clonotype. The chain employs TRBV20-1 and TRBJ1-1; no definite D call. The CDR3 has 11 amino acids. V was pared by 5 bases and J by 9 bases, with 13 bases between. The germline CDR1 and CDR2 sequences are DFQATT and SNEGSKA (reference sequence). The CDR3 sequence: CSASGTAKAFF. The DNA of the CDR3 is TGCAGTGCTTCGGGTACAGCTAAAGCTTTCTTT.

This clonotype was seen many times. The chain uses TRBV12-3 or TRBV12-4 and TRBJ2-4; 11 bases line up with TRBD2. This CDR3 region has 15 residues. J was trimmed by 4 bases and V by 5 bases; bases with no gene match: 4. As DNA, the CDR3 is TGTGCCAGCAGTCCTAGCGGGGGGCGGAAAAACATTCAGTACTTC. Translating it yields CASSPSGGRKNIQYF.

The CDR3 region has the DNA TGTGCCAGCAGCCTCTCCGGTGGCGCTGAAGCTTTCTTT. This encodes CASSLSGGAEAFF. The chain employs TRBV7-9 and TRBJ1-1; D is unclear. This CDR3 contains 13 residues. The germline V and J ends were trimmed by 5 bases and 6 bases, with 13 bases remaining between them. Germline lookup yields CDR1 SEHNR and CDR2 FQNEAQ (reference sequence).

This rearrangement joins TRBV6-2 or TRBV6-3 to TRBJ2-5; 9 bases match TRBD2. The end of the DNA fits TRBJ2-7 better, so the J call may be wrong. Looked up from germline, CDR1 is MNHEY and CDR2 is SVGEGT. This CDR3 is 15 amino acids long. CDR3 in DNA: TGTGCCAGCAGTTATCGGCTAGCGGGGAGAAACGAGCAGTACTTC. Protein product: CASSYRLAGRNEQYF.

Only a few counts were recorded for this clonotype. The rearrangement links TRBV12-3 or TRBV12-4 to TRBJ2-5; D unclear. V lost 8 bases, J lost 5 bases, and 12 bases lay in between. There are 12 residues in the CDR3. In DNA, the CDR3 is TGTGCCAGCTGGAATCGACCGGAGACCCAGTACTTC. Translation: CASWNRPETQYF.

V gene TRBV5-1 combines with J gene TRBJ1-1, with 9 bases identical to TRBD1. Germline lookup yields CDR1 SGHRS and CDR2 YFSETQ. The CDR3 runs 15 residues. J lost 3 bases, V lost 4 bases, and 7 bases had no gene match. The CDR3 DNA sequence: TGCGCCAGCAGCGCCTACAGGGGGCGAGACACTGAAGCTTTCTTT. Its translation: CASSAYRGRDTEAFF.

This chain's CDR3 is CASSPATGEENTEAFF. The CDR3, as DNA: TGTGCCAGCTCACCAGCGACAGGGGAGGAAAACACTGAAGCTTTCTTT. The V call is TRBV18, the J call TRBJ1-1; 8 nucleotides match TRBD1. The CDR3 contains 16 residues. CDR1 and CDR2 (germline): KGHSH, LQKENI. Trimming took 2 bases from V and 2 from J; bases not matched to a gene: 7.

This clonotype was seen at least ten times. The J gene is TRBJ1-1, the V gene TRBV20-1; D is unclear. The CDR3 sequence is 11 residues long. Germline CDR1 reads DFQATT; CDR2 reads SNEGSKA (reference sequence). The ends were cut back, 3 bases at V and 5 bases at J, with 7 bases in the middle. The CDR3 coding sequence is TGCAGTGCTAGCGGGGAGACTGAAGCTTTCTTT. Amino acids: CSASGETEAFF.

The chain couples TRBV7-2 to TRBJ2-2; D is possibly TRBD2 (6 bases). Trimming cost V 1 base and J 4 bases, with 10 bases left between them. Germline-derived CDR1 and CDR2 are SGHTA and FQGNSA. This CDR3 spans 15 amino acids. The CDR3 region has the DNA TGTGCCAGCAGCTTAGTGGCGGGGTCCACCGGGGAGCTGTTTTTT. Translation: CASSLVAGSTGELFF. Based on the CDR3 plus reference TRBV7-2 and TRBJ2-2, the full variable domain is GAGVSQSPSNKVTEKGKDVELRCDPISGHTALYWYRQSLGQGLEFLIYFQGNSAPDKSGLPSDRFSAERTGGSVSTLTIQRTQQEDSAVYLCASSLVAGSTGELFFGEGSRLTVL.

The V call is TRBV6-1, the J call TRBJ2-2, with TRBD2 as a possible D gene (5 bases). This CDR3 comprises 16 residues. Germline V CDR1 and CDR2: MNHNS, SASEGT. V lost 6 bases, J lost 5 bases, and 19 bases lay in between. The CDR3 is CASRVLPLTRTGELFF. CDR3 nucleotides: TGTGCCAGCAGAGTACTACCCTTAACTAGAACCGGGGAGCTGTTTTTT.

This clonotype was seen repeatedly, ten times or more. The rearrangement links TRBV20-1 to TRBJ2-3; D ambiguous. This CDR3 contains 11 residues. Germline CDR1 and CDR2: DFQATT and SNEGSKA (reference sequence). V was clipped by 3 bases and J by 4 bases, with 5 bases between them. CDR3 DNA: TGCAGTGCTAGTAGGTCAGATACGCAGTATTTT. Translation: CSASRSDTQYF.

A word on this clonotype: A read error may account for a junction end that differs from germline. The chain joins TRBV29-1 to TRBJ2-2; D is ambiguous. The CDR3 is 11 amino acids. Germline V CDR1 and CDR2: SQVTM, ANQGSEA. CDR3 region: CSVSLTRELFF. The CDR3, as DNA: TGCAGCGTGTCCCTCACCCGGGAGCTGTTTTTT.

CDR3 loop: CASSLIGGNQPQHF. CDR3 bases: TGTGCCAGCAGTTTAATAGGGGGAAATCAGCCCCAGCATTTT. V is TRBV12-3 or TRBV12-4 and J is TRBJ1-5, with a tentative D call TRBD1 (6 bases). This CDR3 has 14 amino acids. With 2 bases removed from V and 4 bases from J, the gap between germline ends came to 9 bases.